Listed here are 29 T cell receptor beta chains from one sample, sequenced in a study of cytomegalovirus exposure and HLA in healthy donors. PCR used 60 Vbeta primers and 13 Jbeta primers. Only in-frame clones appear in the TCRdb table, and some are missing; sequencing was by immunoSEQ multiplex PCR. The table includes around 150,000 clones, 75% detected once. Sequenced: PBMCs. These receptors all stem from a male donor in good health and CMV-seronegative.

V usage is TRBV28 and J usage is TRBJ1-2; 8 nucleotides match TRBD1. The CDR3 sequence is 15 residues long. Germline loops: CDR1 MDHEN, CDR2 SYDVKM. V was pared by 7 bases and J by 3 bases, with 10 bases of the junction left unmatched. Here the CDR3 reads CASTIGRGRDYGYTF. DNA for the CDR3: TGTGCCAGCACTATTGGCAGGGGGCGGGACTATGGCTACACCTTC.

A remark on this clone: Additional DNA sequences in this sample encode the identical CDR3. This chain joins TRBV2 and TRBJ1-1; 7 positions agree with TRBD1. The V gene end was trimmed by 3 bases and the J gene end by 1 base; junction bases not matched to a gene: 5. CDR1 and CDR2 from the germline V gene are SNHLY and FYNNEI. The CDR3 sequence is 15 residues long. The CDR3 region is CASSETGMGNTEAFF. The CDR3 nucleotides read TGTGCCAGCAGTGAGACAGGGATGGGGAACACTGAAGCTTTCTTT.

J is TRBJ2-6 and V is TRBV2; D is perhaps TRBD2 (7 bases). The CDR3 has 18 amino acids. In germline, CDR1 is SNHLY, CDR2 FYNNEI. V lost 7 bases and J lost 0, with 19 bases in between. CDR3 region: CASTTRGGAGSGANVLTF. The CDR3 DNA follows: TGTGCCAGCACTACCAGGGGAGGGGCCGGCTCTGGGGCCAACGTCCTGACTTTC.

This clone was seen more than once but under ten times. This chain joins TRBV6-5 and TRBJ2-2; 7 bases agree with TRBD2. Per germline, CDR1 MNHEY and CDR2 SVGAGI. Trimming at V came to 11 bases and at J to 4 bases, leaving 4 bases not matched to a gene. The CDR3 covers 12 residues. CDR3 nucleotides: TGTGCCGCTACTAGCGCCACCGGGGAGCTGTTTTTT. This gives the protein CAATSATGELFF.

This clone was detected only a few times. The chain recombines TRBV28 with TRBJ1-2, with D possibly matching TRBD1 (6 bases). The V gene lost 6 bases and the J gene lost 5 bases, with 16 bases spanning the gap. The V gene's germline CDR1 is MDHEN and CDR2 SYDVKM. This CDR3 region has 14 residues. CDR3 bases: TGTGCCAGCAGCCTAAGTCAGGGGCAGTATGGCTACACCTTC. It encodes CASSLSQGQYGYTF.

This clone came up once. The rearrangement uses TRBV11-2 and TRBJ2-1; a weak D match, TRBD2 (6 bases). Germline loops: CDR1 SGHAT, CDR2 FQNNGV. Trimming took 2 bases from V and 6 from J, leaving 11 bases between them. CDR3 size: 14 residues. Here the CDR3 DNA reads TGTGCCAGCAGCTTAAGGCTCGGGGGCAATGAGCAGTTCTTC. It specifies CASSLRLGGNEQFF.

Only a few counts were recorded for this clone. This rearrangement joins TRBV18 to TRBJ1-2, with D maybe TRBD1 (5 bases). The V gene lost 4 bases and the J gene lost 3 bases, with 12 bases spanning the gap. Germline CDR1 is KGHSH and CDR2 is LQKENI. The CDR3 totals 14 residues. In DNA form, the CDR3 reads TGTGCCAGCTCACGCCTAGGGGAGGACTATGGCTACACCTTC. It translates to CASSRLGEDYGYTF.

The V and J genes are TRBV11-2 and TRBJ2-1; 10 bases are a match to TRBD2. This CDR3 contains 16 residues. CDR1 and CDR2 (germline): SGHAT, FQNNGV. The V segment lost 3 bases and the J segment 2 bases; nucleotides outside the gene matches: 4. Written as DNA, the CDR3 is TGTGCCAGCAGCTTCGGAGCGGGGGGGCCCTACAATGAGCAGTTCTTC. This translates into CASSFGAGGPYNEQFF.

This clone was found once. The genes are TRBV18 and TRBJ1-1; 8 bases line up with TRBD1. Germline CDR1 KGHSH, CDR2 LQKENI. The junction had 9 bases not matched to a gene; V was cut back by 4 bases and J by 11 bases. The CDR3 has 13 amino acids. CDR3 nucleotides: TGTGCCAGCTCACTGGAACAGGGGGTCGGTGCTTTCTTT. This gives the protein CASSLEQGVGAFF.

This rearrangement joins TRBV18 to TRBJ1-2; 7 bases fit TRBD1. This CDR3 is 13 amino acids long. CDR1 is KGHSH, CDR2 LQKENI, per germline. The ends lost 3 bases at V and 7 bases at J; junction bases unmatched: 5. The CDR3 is CASSPDRDLGYTF. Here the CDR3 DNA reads TGTGCCAGCTCACCCGACAGGGACCTTGGCTACACCTTC.

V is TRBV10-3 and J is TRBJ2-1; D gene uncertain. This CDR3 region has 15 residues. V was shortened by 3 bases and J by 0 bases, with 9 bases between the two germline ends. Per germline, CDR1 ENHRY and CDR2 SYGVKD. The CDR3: CAISDSVSSYNEQFF. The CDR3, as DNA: TGTGCCATCAGTGATAGTGTGAGCTCCTACAATGAGCAGTTCTTC.

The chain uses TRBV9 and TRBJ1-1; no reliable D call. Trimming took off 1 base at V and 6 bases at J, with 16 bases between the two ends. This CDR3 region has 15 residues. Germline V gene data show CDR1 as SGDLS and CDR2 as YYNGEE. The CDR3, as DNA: TGTGCCAGCAGCGTACTTTTCTGGAGGGCCTCTGAAGCTTTCTTT. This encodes CASSVLFWRASEAFF.

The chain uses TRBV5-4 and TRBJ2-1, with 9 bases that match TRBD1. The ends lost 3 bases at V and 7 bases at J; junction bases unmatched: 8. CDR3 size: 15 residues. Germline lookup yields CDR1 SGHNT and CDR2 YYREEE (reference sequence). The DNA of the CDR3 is TGTGCCAGCAGCTCGCCGGGACAGGGCATGAATGAGCAGTTCTTC. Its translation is CASSSPGQGMNEQFF. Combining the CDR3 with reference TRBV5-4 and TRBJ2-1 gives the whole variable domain ETGVTQSPTHLIKTRGQQVTLRCSSQSGHNTVSWYQQALGQGPQFIFQYYREEENGRGNFPPRFSGLQFPNYSSELNVNALELDDSALYLCASSSPGQGMNEQFFGPGTRLTVL.

CDR3 bases: TGTGCCAGCAGCGCGGGTCGTGGGGAGCAGTACTTC. Protein: CASSAGRGEQYF. This sequence joins TRBV9 and TRBJ2-7; D is unclear. This CDR3 comprises 12 residues. Trimming took off 3 bases at V and 7 bases at J, with 11 bases between the two ends. Germline V gene lookup returns CDR1 SGDLS and CDR2 YYNGEE.

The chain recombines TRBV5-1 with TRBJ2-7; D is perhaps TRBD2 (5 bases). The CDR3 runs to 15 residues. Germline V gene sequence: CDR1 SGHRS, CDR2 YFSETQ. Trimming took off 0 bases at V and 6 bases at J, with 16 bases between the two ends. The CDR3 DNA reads TGCGCCAGCAGCTTGGCCGAAGTCGGGATCGCCGAGCAGTACTTC. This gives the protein CASSLAEVGIAEQYF.

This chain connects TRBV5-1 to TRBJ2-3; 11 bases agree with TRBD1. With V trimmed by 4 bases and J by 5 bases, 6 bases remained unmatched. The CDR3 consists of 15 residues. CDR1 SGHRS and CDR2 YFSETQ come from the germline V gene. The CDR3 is CASSPRTGGVDTQYF. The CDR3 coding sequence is TGCGCCAGCAGCCCCCGGACAGGGGGCGTAGATACGCAGTATTTT.

The CDR3 bases are TGTGCCAGCAGCCCCCAGGGACAGGGCCTTAGCGGGAGATCAGATACGCAGTATTTT. Amino acid sequence: CASSPQGQGLSGRSDTQYF. The J gene is TRBJ2-3, the V gene TRBV14, with D perhaps assigned TRBD1 or TRBD2 (9 bases each). Per germline, CDR1 SGHDN and CDR2 FVKESK. V shed 4 bases and J shed 4 bases, with 27 bases lying between them. This CDR3 is 19 amino acids long. The whole variable domain, remainder taken from reference TRBV14 and TRBJ2-3, is EAGVTQFPSHSVIEKGQTVTLRCDPISGHDNLYWYRRVMGKEIKFLLHFVKESKQDESGMPNNRFLAERTGGTYSTLKVQPAELEDSGVYFCASSPQGQGLSGRSDTQYFGPGTRLTVL.

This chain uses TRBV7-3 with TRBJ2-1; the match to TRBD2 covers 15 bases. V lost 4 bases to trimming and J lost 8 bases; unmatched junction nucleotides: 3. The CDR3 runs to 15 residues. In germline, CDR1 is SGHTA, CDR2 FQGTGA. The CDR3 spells CASSSGTSGRYEQFF. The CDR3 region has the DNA TGTGCCAGCAGCTCCGGGACTAGCGGGAGGTATGAGCAGTTCTTC. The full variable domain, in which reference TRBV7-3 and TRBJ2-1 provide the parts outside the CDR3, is GAGVSQTPSNKVTEKGKYVELRCDPISGHTALYWYRQSLGQGPEFLIYFQGTGAADDSGLPNDRFFAVRPEGSVSTLKIQRTERGDSAVYLCASSSGTSGRYEQFFGPGTRLTVL.

CDR3 amino acids: CASSTGTGYSPLHF. CDR3 sequence (DNA): TGTGCCAGCAGCACCGGGACAGGGTATTCACCCCTCCACTTT. The chain carries TRBV7-9 and TRBJ1-6; 9 bases are a match to TRBD1. The CDR3 covers 14 residues. Germline CDR1 SEHNR, CDR2 FQNEAQ (reference sequence). V dropped 5 bases and J dropped 8; count of bases not matched to a gene: 4.

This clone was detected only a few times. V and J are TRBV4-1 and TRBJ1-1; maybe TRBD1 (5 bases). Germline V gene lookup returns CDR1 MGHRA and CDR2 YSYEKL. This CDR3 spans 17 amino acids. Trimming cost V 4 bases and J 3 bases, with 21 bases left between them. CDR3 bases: TGCGCCAGCAGCCGTACCAAAGGCTCCTGGGGGGACACTGAAGCTTTCTTT. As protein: CASSRTKGSWGDTEAFF.

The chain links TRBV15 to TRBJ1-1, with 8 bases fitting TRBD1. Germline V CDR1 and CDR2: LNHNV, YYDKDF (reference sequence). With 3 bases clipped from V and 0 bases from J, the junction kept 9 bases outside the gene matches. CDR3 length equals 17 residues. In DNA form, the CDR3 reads TGTGCCACCAGCAGTTCCGGACAGGGAAGATTGAACACTGAAGCTTTCTTT. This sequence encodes CATSSSGQGRLNTEAFF.

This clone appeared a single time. DNA for the CDR3: TGTGCCAGCAGCGTTACAGGGCTACTTGAGCAGTACTTC. Protein product: CASSVTGLLEQYF. The chain employs TRBV7-2 and TRBJ2-7; perhaps TRBD1 as D (6 bases). The germline gives CDR1 SGHTA, CDR2 FQGNSA. V was trimmed by 5 bases and J by 7 bases, leaving 15 bases between them. The CDR3 has 13 residues.

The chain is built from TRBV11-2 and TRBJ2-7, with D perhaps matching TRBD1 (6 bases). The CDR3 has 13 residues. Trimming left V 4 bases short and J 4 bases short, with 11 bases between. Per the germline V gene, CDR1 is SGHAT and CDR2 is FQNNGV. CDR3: CASSWVQGYEQYF. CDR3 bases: TGTGCCAGCAGCTGGGTACAGGGTTACGAGCAGTACTTC.

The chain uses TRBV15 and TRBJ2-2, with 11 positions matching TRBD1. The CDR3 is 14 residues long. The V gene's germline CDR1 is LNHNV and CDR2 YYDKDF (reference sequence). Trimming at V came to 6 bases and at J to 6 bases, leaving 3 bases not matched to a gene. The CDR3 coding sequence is TGTGCCACCAGGGACAGGGGGCGCGCCGGGGAGCTGTTTTTT. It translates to CATRDRGRAGELFF.

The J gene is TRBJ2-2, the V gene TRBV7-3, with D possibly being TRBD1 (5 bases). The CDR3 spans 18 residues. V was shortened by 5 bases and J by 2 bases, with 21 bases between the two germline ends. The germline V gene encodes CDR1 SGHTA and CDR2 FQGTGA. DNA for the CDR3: TGTGCCAGCAGCCTCCTAGGCAGGGCCTCCCCTAACACCGGGGAGCTGTTTTTT. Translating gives CASSLLGRASPNTGELFF.

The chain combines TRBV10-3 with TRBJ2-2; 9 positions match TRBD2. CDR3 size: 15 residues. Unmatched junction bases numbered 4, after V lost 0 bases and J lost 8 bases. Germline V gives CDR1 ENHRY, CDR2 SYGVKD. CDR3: CAISESVAGAGELFF. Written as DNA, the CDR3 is TGTGCCATCAGTGAGTCGGTAGCGGGAGCAGGGGAGCTGTTTTTT.

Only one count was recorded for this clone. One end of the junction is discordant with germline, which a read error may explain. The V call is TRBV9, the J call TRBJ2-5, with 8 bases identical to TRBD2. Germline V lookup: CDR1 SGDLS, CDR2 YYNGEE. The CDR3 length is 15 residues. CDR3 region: CANSVSAGEAETQYF. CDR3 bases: TGTGCCAACAGCGTCTCAGCGGGGGAGGCAGAGACCCAGTACTTC.

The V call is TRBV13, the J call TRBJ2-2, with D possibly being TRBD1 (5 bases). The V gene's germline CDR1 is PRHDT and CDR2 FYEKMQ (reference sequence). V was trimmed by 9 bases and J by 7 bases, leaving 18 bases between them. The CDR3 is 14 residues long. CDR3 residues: CASLVRAIGGELFF. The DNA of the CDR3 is TGTGCCAGTTTAGTCAGGGCCATCGGCGGGGAGCTGTTTTTT.

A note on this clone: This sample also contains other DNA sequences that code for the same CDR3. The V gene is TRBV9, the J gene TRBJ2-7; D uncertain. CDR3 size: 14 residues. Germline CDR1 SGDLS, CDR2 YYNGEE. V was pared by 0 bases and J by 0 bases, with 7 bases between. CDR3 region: CASSVGGSSYEQYF. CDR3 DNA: TGTGCCAGCAGCGTAGGAGGTAGCTCCTACGAGCAGTACTTC.